These 20 T cell receptor beta chains came from one sample sequenced in a study of response to subunit inactivated influenza vaccine. Each CDR3 protein gets one entry after TCRdb re-called the RT-PCR reads with MiXCR. The sample yields just over 300,000 distinct CDR3 sequences, 22% seen once. The sequences come from PBMCs from blood, collected about 20 months after vaccination. All receptors derive from a man between 50 and 70 years old who received an inactivated influenza vaccine.

A few counts support this clonotype. The chain carries TRBV7-9 and TRBJ2-1; the D is unclear. CDR1 and CDR2 (germline): SEHNR, FQNEAQ (reference sequence). CDR3 length: 12 residues. V lost 5 bases and J 7 bases, leaving 9 bases between the germline ends. The CDR3, as DNA: TGTGCCAGCAGCCCCCTAGGGAATGAGCAGTTCTTC. It is translated as CASSPLGNEQFF.

The chain links TRBV14 to TRBJ2-7; D remains ambiguous. V lost 1 base, J lost 5 bases, and 18 bases lay in between. This CDR3 is built from 16 residues. Germline CDR1 SGHDN, CDR2 FVKESK. The CDR3 sequence is CASSQGLGNPLHEQYF. The CDR3 nucleotides are TGTGCCAGCAGCCAAGGGCTGGGCAATCCCCTCCACGAGCAGTACTTC.

This sequence joins TRBV3-1 and TRBJ1-5; no clear D. The CDR3 runs to 15 residues. V shed 0 bases and J shed 7 bases, with 13 bases lying between them. Germline assignment: CDR1 LGHDT and CDR2 YNNKEL (reference sequence). CDR3 region: CASSQDLTNKQPQHF. The DNA for the CDR3 is TGTGCCAGCAGCCAAGATCTCACTAATAAGCAGCCCCAGCATTTT.

V is TRBV5-6 and J is TRBJ2-5; TRBD1 or TRBD2 may be the D gene (5 bases each). The CDR3 contains 13 residues. Germline CDR1 SGHDT, CDR2 YYEEEE. Trimming cost V 4 bases and J 4 bases, with 11 bases left between them. The CDR3 loop reads CASSQGPGETQYF. In nucleotides, the CDR3 is TGTGCCAGCAGCCAGGGACCCGGAGAGACCCAGTACTTC. The full variable domain, completed using reference TRBV5-6 and TRBJ2-5, is DAGVTQSPTHLIKTRGQQVTLRCSPKSGHDTVSWYQQALGQGPQFIFQYYEEEERQRGNFPDRFSGHQFPNYSSELNVNALLLGDSALYLCASSQGPGETQYFGPGTRLLVL.

This clonotype occurred a few times. The chain recombines TRBV12-3 or TRBV12-4 with TRBJ2-3; D may be TRBD1 (6 bases). CDR3 length equals 15 residues. The V end was cut by 6 bases, the J end by 3 bases, with 16 bases between. CDR3 bases: TGTGCCAGCAGCTTGGGGGCCTTGAGAACAGATACGCAGTATTTT. It encodes CASSLGALRTDTQYF.

This clonotype came up a few times. V gene TRBV21-1 combines with J gene TRBJ2-5; TRBD1 is taken as the D call from the table, unchecked against the DNA. TRBV21-1 is deemed a pseudogene. This CDR3 comprises 13 residues. The CDR3 here is CASSVQDEETQYF. CDR3 in DNA: TGTGCCAGCAGCGTACAGGACGAAGAGACCCAGTACTTC.

This clonotype was counted only a few times. The chain recombines TRBV29-1 with TRBJ2-3, with a weak D call TRBD2 (7 bases). This CDR3 has 14 residues. V was pared by 7 bases and J by 2 bases, with 16 bases between. In germline, CDR1 is SQVTM, CDR2 ANQGSEA. The CDR3 DNA reads as TGCAGCGCCCGAGGGGGACTACTCACAGATACGCAGTATTTT. Its protein product is CSARGGLLTDTQYF.

The V gene is TRBV7-9, the J gene TRBJ1-1; tentatively, D is TRBD1 (5 bases). The CDR3 spans 13 residues. The germline CDR1 and CDR2 sequences are SEHNR and FQNEAQ (reference sequence). Deletions cut 1 base from V and 8 bases from J, with 11 bases between. The CDR3 bases are TGTGCCAGCAGCTTAGGTTGGGACGTCGAAGCTTTCTTT. Translating it yields CASSLGWDVEAFF.

This clonotype was seen a few times. The V gene is TRBV7-2, the J gene TRBJ1-5; D is perhaps TRBD1 (5 bases). Per germline, CDR1 SGHTA and CDR2 FQGNSA. This CDR3 contains 16 residues. V lost 1 base and J 1 base, leaving 11 bases between the germline ends. The CDR3: CASSLVPGTSNQPQHF. In nucleotides, the CDR3 is TGTGCCAGCAGCTTAGTTCCGGGGACCAGCAATCAGCCCCAGCATTTT.

This rearrangement joins TRBV29-1 to TRBJ1-1; D gene uncertain. Trimming took 5 bases from V and 1 from J, leaving 11 bases between them. The germline V gene encodes CDR1 SQVTM and CDR2 ANQGSEA. The CDR3 runs to 13 residues. The CDR3 DNA reads as TGCAGCGTTCACACCCCTGGGAACACTGAAGCTTTCTTT. It encodes CSVHTPGNTEAFF.

The gene calls are TRBV4-1 and TRBJ2-4; 11 nucleotides agree with TRBD2. CDR1 is MGHRA, CDR2 YSYEKL, per germline. V lost 1 base and J lost 0; bases outside the gene matches: 5. The CDR3 sequence is 18 residues long. CDR3 sequence reads: CASSQGLAGGLAKNIQYF. As DNA, the CDR3 is TGCGCCAGCAGCCAAGGGCTAGCGGGGGGACTAGCCAAAAACATTCAGTACTTC.

The gene calls are TRBV2 and TRBJ1-4; unclear D gene. The CDR3 is 13 amino acids. V lost 4 bases to trimming and J lost 5 bases, with 8 bases between them. The V gene's germline CDR1 is SNHLY and CDR2 FYNNEI. CDR3: CASSGERNEKLFF. The CDR3 region has the DNA TGTGCCAGCAGTGGGGAGAGAAATGAAAAACTGTTTTTT.

The V gene is TRBV20-1, the J gene TRBJ2-3, with D perhaps matching TRBD1 or TRBD2 (5 bases each). V lost 6 bases to trimming and J lost 2 bases, with 18 bases between them. From germline, CDR1 is DFQATT and CDR2 SNEGSKA (reference sequence). This CDR3 has 15 amino acids. CDR3 amino acids: CSAAGRVPNTDTQYF. In nucleotides, the CDR3 is TGCAGTGCGGCAGGGCGGGTCCCTAACACAGATACGCAGTATTTT.

This clonotype has at least ten counts. This chain links TRBV9 with TRBJ2-7; weak D call: TRBD1 (6 bases). Per the germline V gene, CDR1 is SGDLS and CDR2 is YYNGEE. V lost 0 bases to trimming and J lost 2 bases, with 12 bases between them. This CDR3 comprises 15 residues. The CDR3 region has the DNA TGTGCCAGCAGCGTAGGTACCGGGACACCCTACGAGCAGTACTTC. This translates into CASSVGTGTPYEQYF.

The V gene is TRBV19, the J gene TRBJ2-3; D unclear. The V end was cut by 3 bases, the J end by 1 base, with 8 bases between. Germline lookup yields CDR1 LNHDA and CDR2 SQIVND (reference sequence). The CDR3 has 14 amino acids. The CDR3 DNA reads TGTGCCAGTAGTATGGTGCTCCGCACAGATACGCAGTATTTT. This translates into CASSMVLRTDTQYF.

The rearrangement links TRBV7-8 to TRBJ2-1; no clear D. The V end was cut by 7 bases, the J end by 1 base, with 14 bases between. Looked up from germline, CDR1 is SGHVS and CDR2 is FQNEAQ. The CDR3 is 15 residues long. The CDR3 spells CASTELGVSYNEQFF. The DNA of the CDR3 is TGTGCCAGCACCGAACTTGGGGTTTCCTACAATGAGCAGTTCTTC.

This clonotype was seen only a few times. The rearrangement links TRBV2 to TRBJ1-4, with unresolved D. The CDR3 totals 15 residues. Germline V gene data show CDR1 as SNHLY and CDR2 as FYNNEI. Trimming took 3 bases from V and 2 from J, leaving 10 bases between them. This CDR3 reads CASSEGASTNEKLFF. The CDR3 nucleotides are TGTGCCAGCAGTGAGGGCGCGTCGACTAATGAAAAACTGTTTTTT. The whole variable domain, remainder taken from reference TRBV2 and TRBJ1-4, is EPEVTQTPSHQVTQMGQEVILRCVPISNHLYFYWYRQILGQKVEFLVSFYNNEISEKSEIFDDQFSVERPDGSNFTLKIRSTKLEDSAMYFCASSEGASTNEKLFFGSGTQLSVL.

The rearrangement links TRBV6-2 or TRBV6-3 to TRBJ2-7; 8 nucleotides agree with TRBD2. Germline V gene data show CDR1 as MNHEY and CDR2 as SVGEGT. The CDR3 is 14 amino acids. V shed 6 bases, J shed 4 bases, and the junction held 8 bases outside the gene matches. The CDR3 region is CASRTSGSSYEQYF. CDR3 nucleotide sequence: TGTGCCAGCAGAACCAGCGGGAGCTCATACGAGCAGTACTTC.

In its sample, this clonotype was seen a few times. The CDR3 bases are TGTGCCAGCAGCCGAACGTGGGGGCCCACTTACACAGATACGCAGTATTTT. Protein sequence: CASSRTWGPTYTDTQYF. V is TRBV3-1 and J is TRBJ2-3, with D possibly TRBD1 on 6 matching bases. This CDR3 contains 17 residues. V was clipped by 4 bases and J by 2 bases, with 19 bases between them. CDR1 is LGHDT, CDR2 YNNKEL, per germline (reference sequence).

The rearrangement links TRBV28 to TRBJ1-1; 10 nucleotides agree with TRBD1. Trimming at V came to 5 bases and at J to 3 bases, leaving 15 bases not matched to a gene. The CDR3 has 18 amino acids. Per germline, CDR1 MDHEN and CDR2 SYDVKM. In DNA, the CDR3 is TGTGCCAGCAGTCCGTGGGGACAGGGGCGCTTGGGGGACACTGAAGCTTTCTTT. Translating gives CASSPWGQGRLGDTEAFF.